This TCR beta chain was found in a study of identical twins. Each CDR3 protein is one row after TCRdb ran MiXCR on the 5' RACE reads. The sample has about 100,000 distinct CDR3 sequences, 5.9% seen once. In germline, CDR1 is SNHLY, CDR2 FYNNEI. The CDR3 sequence is 13 residues long. Trimming removed 0 bases at V and 4 bases at J, with 4 bases between. To note about this clonotype: Its cognate antigen is unknown.

Overall study results and limits: With abundant cord blood beta clonotypes, insertions were fewer; memory repertoires showed no such pattern. The models gave estimates that fell short of the out-of-frame TCR alpha sharing seen in monozygotic twins.

This rearrangement joins TRBV2 to TRBJ2-1; D gene unclear. Sequencing used memory T cells sorted from blood. The receptor's source is a woman in her forties or fifties in good health. This chain's CDR3 is CASSEAGYNEQFF. As DNA, the CDR3 is TGTGCCAGCAGTGAAGCGGGATACAATGAGCAGTTCTTC.